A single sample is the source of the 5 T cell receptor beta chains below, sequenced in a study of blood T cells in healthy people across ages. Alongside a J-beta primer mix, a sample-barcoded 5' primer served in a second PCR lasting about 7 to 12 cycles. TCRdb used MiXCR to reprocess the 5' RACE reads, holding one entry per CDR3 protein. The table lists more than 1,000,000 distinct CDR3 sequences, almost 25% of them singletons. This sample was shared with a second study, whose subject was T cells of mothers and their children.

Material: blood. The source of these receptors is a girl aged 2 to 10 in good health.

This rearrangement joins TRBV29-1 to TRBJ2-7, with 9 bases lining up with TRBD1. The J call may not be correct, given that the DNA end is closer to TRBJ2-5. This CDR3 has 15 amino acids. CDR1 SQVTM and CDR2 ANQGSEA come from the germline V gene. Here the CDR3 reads CSVEGGTGTRETQYF. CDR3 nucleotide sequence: TGCAGCGTTGAAGGCGGGACAGGGACTCGAGAGACCCAGTACTTC.

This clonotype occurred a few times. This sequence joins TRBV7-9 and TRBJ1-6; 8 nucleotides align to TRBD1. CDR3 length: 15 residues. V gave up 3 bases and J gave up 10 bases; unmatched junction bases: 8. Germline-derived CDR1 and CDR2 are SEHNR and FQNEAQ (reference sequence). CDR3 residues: CASSLGQGAGSPLHF. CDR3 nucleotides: TGTGCCAGCAGCTTGGGGCAGGGGGCAGGATCACCCCTCCACTTT.

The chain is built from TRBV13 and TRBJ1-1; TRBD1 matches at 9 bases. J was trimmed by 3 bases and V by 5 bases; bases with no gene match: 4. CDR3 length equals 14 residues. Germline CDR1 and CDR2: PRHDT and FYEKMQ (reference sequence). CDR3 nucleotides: TGTGCCAGCAGCACCCGACAGGGGGACACTGAAGCTTTCTTT. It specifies CASSTRQGDTEAFF.

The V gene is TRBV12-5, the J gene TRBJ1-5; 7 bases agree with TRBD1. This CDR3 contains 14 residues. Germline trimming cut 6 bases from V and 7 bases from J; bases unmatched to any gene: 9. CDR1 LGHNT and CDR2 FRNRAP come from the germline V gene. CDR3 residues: CASGPAGGRQPQHF. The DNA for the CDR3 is TGTGCTAGTGGCCCGGCAGGGGGAAGACAGCCCCAGCATTTT.

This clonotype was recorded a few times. Written as DNA, the CDR3 is TGCGCCAGCAGCCAAGTTCTTTATACCGGGGAGCTGTTTTTT. It codes for CASSQVLYTGELFF. V gene TRBV4-1 combines with J gene TRBJ2-2; D ambiguous. The length of the CDR3 is 14 residues. Trimming cost V 1 base and J 5 bases, with 8 bases left between them. Germline V gives CDR1 MGHRA, CDR2 YSYEKL.